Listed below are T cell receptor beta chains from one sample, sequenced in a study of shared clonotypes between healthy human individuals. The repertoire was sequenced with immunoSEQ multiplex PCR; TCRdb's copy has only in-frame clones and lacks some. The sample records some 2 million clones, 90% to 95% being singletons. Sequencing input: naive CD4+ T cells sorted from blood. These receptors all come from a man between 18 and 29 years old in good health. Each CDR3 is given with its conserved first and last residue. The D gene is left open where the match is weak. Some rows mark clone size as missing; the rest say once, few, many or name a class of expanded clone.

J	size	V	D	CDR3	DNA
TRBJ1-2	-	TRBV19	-	CASSIDRNSYYGYTF	TGTGCCAGTAGTATAGATCGCAACAGCTACTATGGCTACACCTTC
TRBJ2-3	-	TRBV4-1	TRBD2	CASSRPDRLAGGSTDTQYF	TGCGCCAGCAGCCGCCCCGATCGGCTAGCGGGGGGTAGCACAGATACGCAGTATTTT
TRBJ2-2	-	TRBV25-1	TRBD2	CASSGSPGLAVTGELFF	TGTGCCAGCAGTGGGTCACCGGGACTAGCGGTCACCGGGGAGCTGTTTTTT
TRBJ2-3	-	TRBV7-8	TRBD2	CASSWGLAGRTDTQYF	TGTGCCAGCAGCTGGGGACTAGCGGGCCGCACAGATACGCAGTATTTT
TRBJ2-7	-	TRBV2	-	CASSEAGVYEQYF	TGTGCCAGCAGTGAAGCGGGAGTCTACGAGCAGTACTTC
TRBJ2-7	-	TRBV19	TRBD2	CASSGGLETYEQYF	TGTGCCAGTAGTGGCGGACTAGAAACCTACGAGCAGTACTTC
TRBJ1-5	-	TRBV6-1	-	CASSEAVRNQPQHF	TGTGCCAGCAGTGAAGCGGTACGCAATCAGCCCCAGCATTTT
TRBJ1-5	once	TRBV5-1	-	CASSLGIDQPQHF	TGCGCCAGCAGCTTGGGCATCGATCAGCCCCAGCATTTT
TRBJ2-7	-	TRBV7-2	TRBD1	CASKTRDRGNEQYF	TGTGCCAGCAAAACCCGGGACAGGGGCAACGAGCAGTACTTC
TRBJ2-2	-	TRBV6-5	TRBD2	CAGKKREPNTGELFF	TGTGCCGGAAAAAAGCGGGAGCCAAACACCGGGGAGCTGTTTTTT